The 5 T cell receptor beta chains presented below share a single source sample, sequenced in a study of shared clonotypes between healthy human individuals. Positively selected for CCR7, the CD45RO-negative cells used as naive CD8 cells excluded terminally differentiated effector memory CD45RA+ cells. Generated by immunoSEQ multiplex PCR, the TCRdb table keeps only in-frame clones and is missing some. The table records about 750,000 clones, more than 85% of them present only once. Sequenced material: naive CD8+ T cells sorted from blood. All receptors come from a man between 25 and 39 years old in good health.

The V and J genes are TRBV10-3 and TRBJ1-4; TRBD1 is a possible D gene (6 bases). V gave up 3 bases and J gave up 12 bases, with 14 bases separating them. Germline values: CDR1 ENHRY, CDR2 SYGVKD. This CDR3 is built from 13 residues. In DNA, the CDR3 is TGTGCCATCAGTGACCCGGACAGTCAGGAACTGTTTTTT. The encoded protein is CAISDPDSQELFF.

The chain joins TRBV6-5 to TRBJ2-2, with no clear D. The V end was cut by 1 base, the J end by 6 bases, with 3 bases between. Germline loops: CDR1 MNHEY, CDR2 SVGAGI. This CDR3 is 12 amino acids long. CDR3 in DNA: TGTGCCAGCAGTTACTGGCCCGGGGAGCTGTTTTTT. Protein product: CASSYWPGELFF.

The rearrangement joins TRBV11-3 to TRBJ2-3; 9 bases align to TRBD1. Per germline, CDR1 SGHNT and CDR2 YENEEA. This CDR3 has 16 amino acids. V was clipped by 3 bases and J by 4 bases; unmatched bases: 8. In DNA form, the CDR3 reads TGTGCCAGCAGCTTCGGGACAGGGTTGATGGCAGATACGCAGTATTTT. Protein: CASSFGTGLMADTQYF. Full variable domain (outside the CDR3, taken from reference TRBV11-3 and TRBJ2-3): EAGVVQSPRYKIIEKKQPVAFWCNPISGHNTLYWYLQNLGQGPELLIRYENEEAVDDSQLPKDRFSAERLKGVDSTLKIQPAELGDSAVYLCASSFGTGLMADTQYFGPGTRLTVL.

V usage is TRBV28 and J usage is TRBJ2-2, with D tentatively TRBD1 (6 bases). CDR1 MDHEN and CDR2 SYDVKM come from the germline V gene. The CDR3 length is 14 residues. Trimming removed 6 bases from V and 1 base from J, with 9 bases in between. The CDR3 spells CASRDRRNTGELFF. CDR3 DNA sequence: TGTGCCAGCAGAGACAGGAGGAACACCGGGGAGCTGTTTTTT.

The chain combines TRBV7-9 with TRBJ2-7; D is unclear. Trimming removed 0 bases from V and 6 bases from J, with 3 bases in between. This CDR3 spans 11 amino acids. CDR1 and CDR2 (germline): SEHNR, FQNEAQ (reference sequence). CDR3 in DNA: TGTGCCAGCAGCTTAGCCCCCGAGCAGTACTTC. Its translation is CASSLAPEQYF.